These 20 T cell receptor beta chains originate from one sample sequenced in a study of molecular identifiers for immune sequencing clone quantification. TCRdb re-derived calls from the PCR reads in MiXCR, one entry per CDR3 protein. The sample has some 680,000 distinct CDR3 sequences; about 25% are singletons. Sequenced sample: naive CD8+ T cells from blood, with Jurkat cell RNA spiked in. This sample's subset: FACS-sorted CD8+CD4-CCR7+CD45RA+ naive T cells. The receptors stem from a human donor in good health. Some libraries in this study had Jurkat cell RNA spiked in.

This chain connects TRBV19 to TRBJ2-7; D is unresolved. The CDR3 covers 13 residues. Between the trimmed V and J ends, which lost 3 bases and 4 bases, there was a span of 10 bases. The V gene's germline CDR1 is LNHDA and CDR2 SQIVND (reference sequence). The CDR3 DNA reads as TGTGCCAGTAGTATTGGAACCTGGTACGAGCAGTACTTC. It encodes CASSIGTWYEQYF. Looking up the rest from reference TRBV19 and TRBJ2-7 gives the full variable domain: DGGITQSPKYLFRKEGQNVTLSCEQNLNHDAMYWYRQDPGQGLRLIYYSQIVNDFQKGDIAEGYSVSREKKESFPLTVTSAQKNPTAFYLCASSIGTWYEQYFGPGTRLTVT.

A remark on this clonotype: This may arise from a read error, as a much more abundant clone is one base away. V usage is TRBV4-1 and J usage is TRBJ2-3; no clear D gene. CDR1 and CDR2 from the germline V gene are MGHRA and YSYEKL. V lost 1 base to trimming and J lost 3 bases, with 8 bases between them. CDR3 length: 14 amino acids. Here the CDR3 reads CASSQGRATDTQYF. DNA for the CDR3: TGCGCCAGCAGCCAAGGCCGGGCGACAGATACGCAGTATTTT.

The chain combines TRBV27 with TRBJ2-7; TRBD1 is a possible D gene (6 bases). Germline V gives CDR1 MNHEY, CDR2 SMNVEV (reference sequence). V lost 1 base to trimming and J lost 6 bases, with 13 bases between them. The CDR3 length is 14 residues. The CDR3 protein is CASSLLGGYIEQYF. CDR3 sequence (DNA): TGTGCCAGCAGTTTATTAGGGGGTTATATCGAGCAGTACTTC.

The chain carries TRBV3-1 and TRBJ2-6, with D perhaps assigned TRBD1 or TRBD2 (5 bases each). CDR1 LGHDT and CDR2 YNNKEL come from the germline V gene (reference sequence). V lost 3 bases, J lost 2 bases, and 14 bases lay in between. This CDR3 spans 17 amino acids. CDR3 loop: CASSQWDGPAGANVLTF. The CDR3 DNA sequence: TGTGCCAGCAGCCAGTGGGACGGGCCTGCTGGGGCCAACGTCCTGACTTTC.

Concerning this clonotype: The germline gene is not matched at one end of the junction; a read error may be the cause. CDR3 sequence (DNA): TGTGCCAGCAGCCCCGCGGGGGGGAACTCTGAAGCTTTCTTT. Its protein product is CASSPAGGNSEAFF. The V gene is TRBV7-2, the J gene TRBJ1-1, with D possibly being TRBD1 (5 bases). Germline CDR1 SGHTA, CDR2 FQGNSA. The length of the CDR3 is 14 residues.

A note on this clonotype: This may come from a read error, since a much larger clone is one base off. V is TRBV7-9 and J is TRBJ2-2; D perhaps matches TRBD1 (6 bases). CDR1 SEHNR and CDR2 FQNEAQ come from the germline V gene (reference sequence). This CDR3 has 15 residues. In nucleotides, the CDR3 is TGTGCCAGCAGATCCGGGACACTCAACACCGGGAAGCTGTTTTTT. It codes for CASRSGTLNTGKLFF.

The V call is TRBV6-5, the J call TRBJ1-2; 9 nucleotides line up with TRBD1. The CDR3 contains 13 residues. The ends lost 5 bases at V and 11 bases at J; junction bases unmatched: 9. Per germline, CDR1 MNHEY and CDR2 SVGAGI. The CDR3 bases are TGTGCCAGCAGTGAGGACAGGGGAAGTCCTTACACCTTC. Translation: CASSEDRGSPYTF.

This clonotype was observed at least ten times. This sequence joins TRBV30 and TRBJ2-3; 10 positions match TRBD2. The CDR3 totals 16 residues. Germline V gene lookup returns CDR1 GTSNPN and CDR2 SVGIG (reference sequence). Unmatched junction bases numbered 7, after V lost 0 bases and J lost 4 bases. The CDR3 here is CAWSVTRLAGSDTQYF. CDR3 DNA sequence: TGTGCCTGGAGTGTGACCCGACTAGCGGGTTCAGATACGCAGTATTTT. The full variable domain, rest sourced from reference TRBV30 and TRBJ2-3, is SQTIHQWPATLVQPVGSPLSLECTVEGTSNPNLYWYRQAAGRGLQLLFYSVGIGQISSEVPQNLSASRPQDRQFILSSKKLLLSDSGFYLCAWSVTRLAGSDTQYFGPGTRLTVL.

As for this clonotype: It may be a read error: a sequence one base away is much more abundant. This CDR3 fails to terminate in the conserved phenylalanine or tryptophan, so it likely reflects a read error. The chain combines TRBV4-3 with TRBJ2-7, with D perhaps TRBD1 (5 bases). The CDR3 sequence is 14 residues long. Germline lookup yields CDR1 LGHNA and CDR2 YSLEER. V gave up 4 bases and J gave up 0 bases, with 10 bases separating them. The CDR3 sequence is CASSPRTYSYEQYS. CDR3 DNA sequence: TGCGCCAGCAGCCCCCGGACATACTCCTACGAGCAGTACTCC.

This clonotype has ten or more counts. The CDR3 reads CSANRLFGGIQETQYF. DNA for the CDR3: TGCAGTGCTAACCGACTCTTCGGGGGCATCCAAGAGACCCAGTACTTC. The chain recombines TRBV20-1 with TRBJ2-5; D could derive from TRBD1 or TRBD2 (6 bases each). The CDR3 loop spans 16 amino acids. Deletions cut 4 bases from V and 1 base from J, with 19 bases between. CDR1 is DFQATT, CDR2 SNEGSKA, per germline (reference sequence).

This clonotype was detected a few times. J is TRBJ2-7 and V is TRBV7-9, with 8 bases identical to TRBD1. J was trimmed by 3 bases and V by 5 bases; bases with no gene match: 12. This CDR3 region has 16 residues. Germline CDR1 is SEHNR and CDR2 is FQNEAQ (reference sequence). For the CDR3, the DNA is TGTGCCAGCAGCCCCCGCAACCAGGGGGCGGACTACGAGCAGTACTTC. Residues: CASSPRNQGADYEQYF.

This clonotype was counted many times. This chain joins TRBV19 and TRBJ2-2, with a possible D match to TRBD1 (6 bases). CDR1 is LNHDA, CDR2 SQIVND, per germline (reference sequence). The length of the CDR3 is 19 residues. The V end lost 0 bases, the J end lost 0 bases, and 17 bases lay between the germline ends. The CDR3 region has the DNA TGTGCCAGTAGTATAGATCTATTGGACAGAGTGACGAACACCGGGGAGCTGTTTTTT. Translation gives CASSIDLLDRVTNTGELFF. Supplemented by reference TRBV19 and TRBJ2-2, the full variable domain reads DGGITQSPKYLFRKEGQNVTLSCEQNLNHDAMYWYRQDPGQGLRLIYYSQIVNDFQKGDIAEGYSVSREKKESFPLTVTSAQKNPTAFYLCASSIDLLDRVTNTGELFFGEGSRLTVL.

The chain combines TRBV4-1 with TRBJ1-1; TRBD1 agrees at 8 bases. After removal of 5 bases from V and 3 bases from J, the junction contained 8 bases not matched to a gene. The CDR3 covers 15 residues. The germline gives CDR1 MGHRA, CDR2 YSYEKL. The CDR3 reads CASSTRQGTDTEAFF. The CDR3 bases are TGCGCCAGCAGCACACGACAGGGGACCGACACTGAAGCTTTCTTT.

This clonotype was seen only a few times. The chain combines TRBV19 with TRBJ1-1; a possible D gene is TRBD1 (6 bases). The CDR3 has 12 residues. The V gene's germline CDR1 is LNHDA and CDR2 SQIVND (reference sequence). Deletions cut 3 bases from V and 8 bases from J, with 10 bases between. The CDR3 nucleotides read TGTGCCAGTAGTATTGGGGGGCTGGAAGCTTTCTTT. Translated, it gives CASSIGGLEAFF.

Comments on this clonotype: This may come from a read error, since a much larger clone is one base off. Because the CDR3 is missing its conserved closing phenylalanine or tryptophan, this is likely a read error. This sequence joins TRBV9 and TRBJ1-1; the D gene is possibly TRBD1 (6 bases). The CDR3 runs to 14 residues. Trimming took 6 bases from V and 3 from J, leaving 15 bases between them. Germline assignment: CDR1 SGDLS and CDR2 YYNGEE. This chain's CDR3 is CASTQGGVDTEAFL. The CDR3 DNA reads TGTGCCAGCACGCAAGGGGGGGTAGACACTGAAGCTTTCCTT.

The rearrangement uses TRBV27 and TRBJ2-2, with D tentatively TRBD1 (6 bases). V dropped 3 bases and J dropped 5 bases, with 10 bases sitting between them. Per germline, CDR1 MNHEY and CDR2 SMNVEV (reference sequence). The CDR3 consists of 14 residues. The CDR3: CASSFPGATGELFF. CDR3 sequence (DNA): TGTGCCAGCAGTTTCCCAGGGGCAACCGGGGAGCTGTTTTTT.

In this sample, this clonotype turned up a few times. V usage is TRBV13 and J usage is TRBJ2-3; 13 positions agree with TRBD2. The CDR3 sequence is 20 residues long. The germline gives CDR1 PRHDT, CDR2 FYEKMQ (reference sequence). V was clipped by 5 bases and J by 1 base; unmatched bases: 15. As DNA, the CDR3 is TGTGCCAGCAGCCCAGACAAGGGACTAGCGGGATGGGTCGGCACAGATACGCAGTATTTT. Protein sequence: CASSPDKGLAGWVGTDTQYF.

This clonotype has a handful of counts. The CDR3 bases are TGCGCCAGCAGCCAAGTCAGGTCTAGCGGGGGGGCAACAGATACGCAGTATTTT. Translation: CASSQVRSSGGATDTQYF. The chain is built from TRBV4-3 and TRBJ2-3; 12 nucleotides align to TRBD2. J lost 3 bases, V lost 1 base, and 8 bases had no gene match. This CDR3 spans 18 amino acids. From germline, CDR1 is LGHNA and CDR2 YSLEER.

Only a few counts were recorded for this clonotype. The chain has TRBV9 and TRBJ1-1; possible D gene TRBD1, 5 bases. The CDR3 contains 15 residues. Trimming removed 0 bases at V and 1 base at J, with 10 bases between. Germline V lookup: CDR1 SGDLS, CDR2 YYNGEE. CDR3 sequence (DNA): TGTGCCAGCAGCGTAGATGGGGCTCAGAACACTGAAGCTTTCTTT. It specifies CASSVDGAQNTEAFF.

In the case of this clonotype: A much larger clonotype is one base distant, so this may be a read error. The rearrangement uses TRBV12-3 or TRBV12-4 and TRBJ2-7; no clear D gene. Matching the DNA end better, TRBJ2-1 makes the J call doubtful. The CDR3 sequence is 12 residues long. The chain's CDR3 is CASRGQNYEQFF. CDR3 coding DNA: TGTGCCAGCAGAGGCCAGAACTACGAGCAGTTCTTC.